These 11 T cell receptor beta chains came from one sample sequenced in a study of control samples from healthy donors and cancer patients. The protocol was immunoSEQ multiplex PCR, while the TCRdb copy is restricted to in-frame clones and leaves out a portion. This sample has 100,000 or so clones; around 88% occur once, and the top ten carry under 10%. Sequencing was carried out using blood. Receptors originate from a man younger than 45 in good health.

This sequence joins TRBV5-5 and TRBJ1-2, with 9 bases lining up with TRBD1. The CDR3 spans 15 residues. CDR1 is SGHKS, CDR2 YYEKEE, per germline (reference sequence). V lost 4 bases and J lost 3; bases outside the gene matches: 7. The CDR3 nucleotides are TGTGCCAGCAGCCCGGGGGACAGGGTGTACTATGGCTACACCTTC. It codes for CASSPGDRVYYGYTF.

V is TRBV5-1 and J is TRBJ1-5; D is unclear. Between the trimmed V and J ends, which lost 0 bases and 4 bases, there was a span of 5 bases. Germline lookup yields CDR1 SGHRS and CDR2 YFSETQ. The CDR3 has 13 amino acids. This chain's CDR3 is CASSLAGNQPQHF. CDR3 DNA sequence: TGCGCCAGCAGCTTGGCGGGGAATCAGCCCCAGCATTTT.

This sequence joins TRBV28 and TRBJ2-7; D is possibly TRBD1 (6 bases). This CDR3 region has 12 residues. Trimming removed 2 bases from V and 11 bases from J, with 13 bases in between. The germline CDR1 and CDR2 sequences are MDHEN and SYDVKM. The CDR3 reads CASSLETGPKYF. In DNA, the CDR3 is TGTGCCAGCAGTTTAGAGACAGGACCAAAGTACTTC.

The chain uses TRBV4-1 and TRBJ1-2; no definite D call. In germline, CDR1 is MGHRA, CDR2 YSYEKL. V lost 3 bases, J lost 4 bases, and 6 bases lay in between. The CDR3 runs to 12 residues. The CDR3 sequence: CASSQDGYGYTF. CDR3 nucleotide sequence: TGCGCCAGCAGCCAGGACGGCTATGGCTACACCTTC.

The V and J genes are TRBV12-3 or TRBV12-4 and TRBJ2-7; no reliable D call. V lost 4 bases to trimming and J lost 3 bases, with 10 bases between them. The CDR3 loop spans 13 amino acids. In DNA, the CDR3 is TGTGCCAGCAGTTCTGTACCGTTCTACGAGCAGTACTTC. Its protein product is CASSSVPFYEQYF.

The chain employs TRBV4-1 and TRBJ1-2; 7 bases fit TRBD1. The ends lost 3 bases at V and 6 bases at J; junction bases unmatched: 13. The CDR3 runs 16 residues. Germline loops: CDR1 MGHRA, CDR2 YSYEKL. The CDR3 here is CASSHVGTARGDGYTF. The CDR3 DNA reads TGCGCCAGCAGCCACGTTGGGACAGCCCGAGGGGATGGCTACACCTTC.

In DNA form, the CDR3 reads TGTGCCAGCAGTTCGCAGGGGATGAACACTGAAGCTTTCTTT. Translation: CASSSQGMNTEAFF. The V gene is TRBV2, the J gene TRBJ1-1; possibly TRBD1 for D (6 bases). The CDR3 runs to 14 residues. Germline V CDR1 and CDR2: SNHLY, FYNNEI. V dropped 5 bases and J dropped 0 bases, with 10 bases sitting between them.

The CDR3 coding sequence is TGTGCCAGCAGTTTATCGGGGGACAGGGAATATAAGGCTTTCTTT. Residues: CASSLSGDREYKAFF. The gene calls are TRBV27 and TRBJ1-1; 9 nucleotides agree with TRBD1. This CDR3 is 15 amino acids long. Germline assignment: CDR1 MNHEY and CDR2 SMNVEV (reference sequence). The V gene end was trimmed by 0 bases and the J gene end by 11 bases; junction bases not matched to a gene: 10.

The chain is built from TRBV7-2 and TRBJ2-7; 9 bases are a match to TRBD2. The length of the CDR3 is 14 residues. V shed 9 bases, J shed 3 bases, and the junction held 9 bases outside the gene matches. Germline CDR1 and CDR2: SGHTA and FQGNSA. Written as DNA, the CDR3 is TGTGCCAGTCAGCGCGCGGGAGGGCTCTACGAGCAGTACTTC. Its translation is CASQRAGGLYEQYF. Drawing the rest from reference TRBV7-2 and TRBJ2-7, the complete variable domain is GAGVSQSPSNKVTEKGKDVELRCDPISGHTALYWYRQSLGQGLEFLIYFQGNSAPDKSGLPSDRFSAERTGGSVSTLTIQRTQQEDSAVYLCASQRAGGLYEQYFGPGTRLTVT.

This clone showed up just a few times. CDR3 nucleotides: TGTGCCACCGAGGGGCCAGGGTGGGATTACGGCAATCAGCCCCAGCATTTT. Protein product: CATEGPGWDYGNQPQHF. The chain recombines TRBV28 with TRBJ1-5, with D perhaps TRBD1 (5 bases). This CDR3 has 17 residues. V lost 10 bases and J 2 bases, leaving 24 bases between the germline ends. Germline V gives CDR1 MDHEN, CDR2 SYDVKM. The full variable domain, rest sourced from reference TRBV28 and TRBJ1-5, is DVKVTQSSRYLVKRTGEKVFLECVQDMDHENMFWYRQDPGLGLRLIYFSYDVKMKEKGDIPEGYSVSREKKERFSLILESASTNQTSMYLCATEGPGWDYGNQPQHFGDGTRLSIL.

The chain combines TRBV7-8 with TRBJ1-1, with D possibly being TRBD1 (5 bases). There are 13 residues in the CDR3. Trimming shortened V by 6 bases and J by 1 base, and 9 bases separated the two germline ends. Germline V gene data show CDR1 as SGHVS and CDR2 as FQNEAQ. This CDR3 reads CASRGLTNTEAFF. CDR3 nucleotide sequence: TGTGCCAGCAGGGGACTCACGAACACTGAAGCTTTCTTT.